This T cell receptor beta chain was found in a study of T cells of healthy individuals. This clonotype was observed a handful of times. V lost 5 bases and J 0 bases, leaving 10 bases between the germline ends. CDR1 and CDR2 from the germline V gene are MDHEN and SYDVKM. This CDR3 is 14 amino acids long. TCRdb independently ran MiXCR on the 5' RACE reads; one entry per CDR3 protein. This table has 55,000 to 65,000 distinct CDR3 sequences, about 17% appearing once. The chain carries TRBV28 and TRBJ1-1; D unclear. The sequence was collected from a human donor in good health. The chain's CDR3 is CASSEDPMNTEAFF. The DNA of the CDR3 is TGTGCCAGCAGTGAGGACCCCATGAACACTGAAGCTTTCTTT.